This TCR beta chain was found in a study of cytomegalovirus exposure and HLA in healthy donors. It was with 60 Vbeta and 13 Jbeta primers that the PCR ran. TCRdb's table, derived via immunoSEQ multiplex PCR, lists solely in-frame clones and lacks some. The sample has 140,000 to 150,000 clones, 60% to 85% seen once. The CDR3 totals 16 residues. The germline V gene has CDR1 SGHVS and CDR2 FNYEAQ. With regard to this clone: Sequence at one end of the junction differs from germline and may be a read error. This specimen includes other DNA sequences encoding the same CDR3.

Sequences were obtained from PBMCs. This chain uses TRBV7-6 with TRBJ1-6; possible D gene TRBD1, 6 bases. This TCR came from a woman in her thirties or forties in good health and CMV-seropositive. This CDR3 is CASSSPAGAGNSPLHF. The CDR3 nucleotides read TGCGCCAGCAGCTCACCTGCGGGGGCAGGTAATTCACCCCTCCACTTT.